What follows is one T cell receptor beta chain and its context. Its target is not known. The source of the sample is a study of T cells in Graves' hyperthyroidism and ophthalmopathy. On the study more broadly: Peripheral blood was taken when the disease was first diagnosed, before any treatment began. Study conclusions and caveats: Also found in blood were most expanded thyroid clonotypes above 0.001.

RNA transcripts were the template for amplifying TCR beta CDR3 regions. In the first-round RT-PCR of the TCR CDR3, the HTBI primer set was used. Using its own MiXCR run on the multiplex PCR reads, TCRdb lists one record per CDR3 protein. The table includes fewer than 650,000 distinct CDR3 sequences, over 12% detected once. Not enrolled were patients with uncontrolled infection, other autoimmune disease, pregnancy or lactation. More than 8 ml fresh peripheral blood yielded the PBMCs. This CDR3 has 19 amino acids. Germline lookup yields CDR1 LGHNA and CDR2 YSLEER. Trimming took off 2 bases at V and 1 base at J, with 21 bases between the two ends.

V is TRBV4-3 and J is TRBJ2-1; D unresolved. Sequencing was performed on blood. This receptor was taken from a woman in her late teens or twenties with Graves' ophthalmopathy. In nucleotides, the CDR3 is TGCGCCAGCAGCCAACGACAAGGGTGGCTCTATGGGTCCTACAATGAGCAGTTCTTC. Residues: CASSQRQGWLYGSYNEQFF.